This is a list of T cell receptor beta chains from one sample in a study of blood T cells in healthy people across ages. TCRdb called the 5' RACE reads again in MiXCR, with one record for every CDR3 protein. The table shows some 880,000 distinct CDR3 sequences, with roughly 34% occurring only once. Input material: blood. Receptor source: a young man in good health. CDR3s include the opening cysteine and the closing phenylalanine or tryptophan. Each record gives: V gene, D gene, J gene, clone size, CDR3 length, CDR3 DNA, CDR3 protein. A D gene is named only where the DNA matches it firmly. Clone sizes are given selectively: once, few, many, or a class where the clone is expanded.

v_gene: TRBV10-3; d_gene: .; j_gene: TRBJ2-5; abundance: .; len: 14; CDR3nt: TGTGCCATCAGTACCCAGCTCTCCGGAGAGACCCAGTACTTC; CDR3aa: CAISTQLSGETQYF
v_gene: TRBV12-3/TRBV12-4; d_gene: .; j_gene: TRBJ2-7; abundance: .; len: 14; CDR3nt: TGTGCCAGCAGTTTTACTAGGATTGGTGGTGAGCAGTACTTC; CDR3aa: CASSFTRIGGEQYF
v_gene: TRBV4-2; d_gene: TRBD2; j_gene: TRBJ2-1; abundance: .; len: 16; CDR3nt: TGTGCCAGCAGCCAAGACAAGCGGGGGGGCCGTAGTGAGCAGTTCTTC; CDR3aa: CASSQDKRGGRSEQFF
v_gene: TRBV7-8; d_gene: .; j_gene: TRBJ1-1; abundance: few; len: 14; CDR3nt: TGTGCCAGCAGCTTATTCGGGGGGACCACTGAAGCTTTCTTT; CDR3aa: CASSLFGGTTEAFF
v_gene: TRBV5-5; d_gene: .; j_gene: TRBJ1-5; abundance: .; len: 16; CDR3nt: TGTGCCAGCAGCTCCCGGGGAGGGCAGGGTGGTCAGCCCCAGCATTTT; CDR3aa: CASSSRGGQGGQPQHF
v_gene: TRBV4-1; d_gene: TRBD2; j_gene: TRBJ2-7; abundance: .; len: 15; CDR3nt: TGCGCCAGCAGCCAAGAGGGCGGGGGAACCTACGAGCAGTACTTC; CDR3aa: CASSQEGGGTYEQYF
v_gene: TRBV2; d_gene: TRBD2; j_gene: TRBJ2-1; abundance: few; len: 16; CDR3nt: TGTGCCAGCAGCGCGCAGACTAGCCTCTCTTACAATGAGCAGTTCTTC; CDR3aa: CASSAQTSLSYNEQFF
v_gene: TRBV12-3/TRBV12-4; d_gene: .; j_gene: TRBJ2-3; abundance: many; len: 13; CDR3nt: TGTGCCAGCAGTTTAGGCAGGGCGGGGACGCAGTATTTT; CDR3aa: CASSLGRAGTQYF
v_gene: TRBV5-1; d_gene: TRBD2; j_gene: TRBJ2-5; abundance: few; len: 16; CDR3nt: TGCGCCAGCAGCACAGGACTAGCGGGGGCTCAAGAGACCCAGTACTTC; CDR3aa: CASSTGLAGAQETQYF
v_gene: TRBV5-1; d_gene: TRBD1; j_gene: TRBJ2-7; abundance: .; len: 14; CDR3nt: TGCGCCAGCAGCTTGCAACAGGGGATCAACGAGCAGTACTTC; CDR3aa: CASSLQQGINEQYF
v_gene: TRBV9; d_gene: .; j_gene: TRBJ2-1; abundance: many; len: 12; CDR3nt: TGTGCCAGCAGCGGAAGGGGGAATGAGCAGTTCTTC; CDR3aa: CASSGRGNEQFF
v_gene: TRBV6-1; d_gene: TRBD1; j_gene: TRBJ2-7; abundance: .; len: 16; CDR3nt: TGTGCCAGCAGTGGAAACAGGGGTAGCTCCTACAATGAGCAGTACTTC; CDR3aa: CASSGNRGSSYNEQYF
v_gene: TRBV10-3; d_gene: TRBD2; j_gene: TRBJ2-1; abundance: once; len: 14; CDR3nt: TGTGCCGTAAAAGCGGGGACCAAGGAGGATGAGCAGTTCTTC; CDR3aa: CAVKAGTKEDEQFF
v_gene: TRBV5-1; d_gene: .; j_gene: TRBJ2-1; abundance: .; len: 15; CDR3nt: TGCGCCAGCAGCTCCCTGAGCGAAGGCTACAATGAGCAGTTCTTC; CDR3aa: CASSSLSEGYNEQFF
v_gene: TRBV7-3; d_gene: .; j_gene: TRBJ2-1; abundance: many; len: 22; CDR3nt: TGTGCCAGCAGCCCCACCCCCCGAAGGCGCGGTCCCAACATTTACTCCTACAATGAGCAGTTCTTC; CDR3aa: CASSPTPRRRGPNIYSYNEQFF
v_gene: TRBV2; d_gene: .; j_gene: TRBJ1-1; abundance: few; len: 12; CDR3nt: TGTGCCAGCAGGGCAGGGGTCACTGAAGCTTTCTTT; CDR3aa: CASRAGVTEAFF
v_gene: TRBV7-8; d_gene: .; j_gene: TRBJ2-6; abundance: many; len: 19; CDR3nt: TGTGCCAGCAGCTTAGCGTGGGTCATACTGACCTCTGGGGCCAACGTCCTGACTTTC; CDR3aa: CASSLAWVILTSGANVLTF
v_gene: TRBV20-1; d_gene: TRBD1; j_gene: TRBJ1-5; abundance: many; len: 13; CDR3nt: TGCAGTGCTTGGGGACAGGGTAAACAGCCCCAGCATTTT; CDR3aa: CSAWGQGKQPQHF
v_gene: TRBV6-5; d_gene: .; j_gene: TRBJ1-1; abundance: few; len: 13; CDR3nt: TGTGCCAGCAGTTATGGGAGGGGGACTGAAGCTTTCTTT; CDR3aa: CASSYGRGTEAFF
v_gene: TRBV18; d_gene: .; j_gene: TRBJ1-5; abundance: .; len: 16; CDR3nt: TGTGCCAGCTCACCTAGGCCGTATCGGGGTGCTCAGCCCCAGCATTTT; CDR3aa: CASSPRPYRGAQPQHF
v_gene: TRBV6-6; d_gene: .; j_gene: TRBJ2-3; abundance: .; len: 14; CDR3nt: TGTGCCAGCAGTTACTCGCAGCGCACAGATACGCAGTATTTT; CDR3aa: CASSYSQRTDTQYF
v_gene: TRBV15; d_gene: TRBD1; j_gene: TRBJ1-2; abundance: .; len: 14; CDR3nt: TGTGCCACCAGCAGAGAAGACAGGGGCTTTGGCTACACCTTC; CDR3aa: CATSREDRGFGYTF
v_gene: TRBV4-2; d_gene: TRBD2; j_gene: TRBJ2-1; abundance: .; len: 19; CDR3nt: TGTGCCAGCAGCCAAGTACGACACGGACTAGCGGTGAACTACAATGAGCAGTTCTTC; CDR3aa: CASSQVRHGLAVNYNEQFF
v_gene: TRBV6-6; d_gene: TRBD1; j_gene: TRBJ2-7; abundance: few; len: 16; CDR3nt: TGTGCCAGCAGTAAGAGGAATAACAGGGGATTCTACGAGCAGTACTTC; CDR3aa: CASSKRNNRGFYEQYF